This paragraph reports one TCR beta chain. Its target is not known. The record originates from a study of a mutant IDH1 vaccine in newly diagnosed glioma. The table came from immunoSEQ multiplex PCR; TCRdb's copy has only in-frame clones and leaves some out. The data show some 30,000 clones, with approximately 78% seen just once and around 24% held by the top ten. With 5 bases clipped from V and 4 bases from J, the junction kept 8 bases outside the gene matches. The germline CDR1 and CDR2 sequences are GTSNPN and SVGIG (reference sequence). The CDR3 is made up of 16 amino acids. Time point in this sample: week 11, during vaccination. The investigators gave 300 ug of mutant IDH1 20-mer peptide in each vaccine dose, together with topical imiquimod.

J is TRBJ2-2 and V is TRBV30, with TRBD2 matching over 12 bases. This receptor was obtained from a man younger than 40 with glioma. Sequenced material: PBMCs, taken from a glioma patient whose treatment included an IDH1 peptide vaccine. The CDR3 is CAWGLAGGYITGELFF. CDR3 in DNA: TGTGCCTGGGGCCTAGCGGGGGGGTATATCACCGGGGAGCTGTTTTTT.